These 19 T cell receptor beta chains share one sample of origin, sequenced in a study of T-cell reconstitution after alpha-beta-depleted transplantation in children. The TCRbeta library incorporated unique molecular identifiers. Via MiXCR, TCRdb re-called the PCR reads, giving one row per CDR3 protein. Here the sample spans 40,000 to 60,000 distinct CDR3 sequences, around 8.8% being singletons. The sample in question was PBMCs, mostly from graft donor cells, obtained 60 days after TCRalphabeta/CD19-depleted stem cell transplant. The origin of the receptors is a male patient between 2 and 15 years old who had a stem cell transplant for chronic granulomatous disease, so the T cells may come from the graft donor.

V is TRBV6-1 and J is TRBJ1-6; D is perhaps TRBD1 (5 bases). The CDR3 loop spans 13 amino acids. From germline, CDR1 is MNHNS and CDR2 SASEGT. Trimming removed 7 bases at V and 13 bases at J, with 17 bases between. The CDR3 protein is CASTAHRRSPLHF. The CDR3 region has the DNA TGTGCCAGCACAGCCCACAGGCGGTCGCCCCTCCACTTT.

This clonotype was seen ten or more times. Relative to the germline gene, one junction end is altered; a read error may explain this. The V call is TRBV28, the J call TRBJ2-7; weak D call: TRBD1 (6 bases). Germline V gene lookup returns CDR1 MDHEN and CDR2 SYDVKM. The CDR3 is 12 residues long. In nucleotides, the CDR3 is TGTGCCAGCAGTCCCGGACAGCCCAGCCACGTCTTC. Residues: CASSPGQPSHVF.

This clonotype has ten or more counts. The chain couples TRBV18 to TRBJ2-1; TRBD2 might be the D (6 bases). The CDR3 is made up of 16 amino acids. Germline V gene sequence: CDR1 KGHSH, CDR2 LQKENI. Trimming stripped 3 bases from V and 6 bases from J, with 18 bases between. The CDR3 bases are TGTGCCAGCTCACCTACCTTTGGGGGGTCCGGCAATGAGCAGTTCTTC. Translation: CASSPTFGGSGNEQFF.

This clonotype came up many times. The V call is TRBV6-1, the J call TRBJ2-2; TRBD2 agrees at 12 bases. After removal of 6 bases from V and 2 bases from J, the junction contained 4 bases not matched to a gene. CDR3 length equals 16 residues. Germline V gives CDR1 MNHNS, CDR2 SASEGT. CDR3 in DNA: TGTGCCAGCAGGGAACTAGCGGGAGGTAACACCGGGGAGCTGTTTTTT. Residues: CASRELAGGNTGELFF.

The chain is built from TRBV15 and TRBJ1-4; 10 nucleotides line up with TRBD1. CDR1 and CDR2 from the germline V gene are LNHNV and YYDKDF (reference sequence). The CDR3 is 15 amino acids. With V trimmed by 5 bases and J by 7 bases, 7 bases remained unmatched. CDR3 amino acids: CATSRGTGEREKLFF. In DNA, the CDR3 is TGTGCCACCAGCCGCGGGACAGGGGAGCGTGAAAAACTGTTTTTT. Combining the CDR3 with reference TRBV15 and TRBJ1-4 gives the whole variable domain DAMVIQNPRYQVTQFGKPVTLSCSQTLNHNVMYWYQQKSSQAPKLLFHYYDKDFNNEADTPDNFQSRRPNTSFCFLDIRSPGLGDTAMYLCATSRGTGEREKLFFGSGTQLSVL.

For this clonotype: The junction departs from the called germline gene at one end, perhaps through a read error. The J gene is TRBJ1-4, the V gene TRBV25-1; 8 bases are a match to TRBD1. The CDR3 spans 12 residues. CDR1 is MGHDK, CDR2 SYGVNS, per germline. DNA of the CDR3: TGTGCCAGCAGTGAGACTCCGGGACAGGTGCTTTTT. Protein sequence: CASSETPGQVLF. Together with reference TRBV25-1 and TRBJ1-4, the CDR3 gives the full variable domain: EADIYQTPRYLVIGTGKKITLECSQTMGHDKMYWYQQDPGMELHLIHYSYGVNSTEKGDLSSESTVSRIRTEHFPLTLESARPSHTSQYLCASSETPGQVLFGSGTQLSVL.

This clonotype was picked up many times. V gene TRBV12-3 or TRBV12-4 combines with J gene TRBJ1-1; tentative D call: TRBD1 (5 bases). This CDR3 comprises 15 residues. The germline V and J ends were trimmed by 1 base and 1 base, with 10 bases remaining between them. The CDR3 region is CASSLGSGGNTEAFF. CDR3 DNA: TGTGCCAGCAGTTTAGGCAGCGGGGGGAACACTGAAGCTTTCTTT.

J is TRBJ1-6 and V is TRBV6-6; D may be TRBD1 (5 bases). In germline, CDR1 is MNHNY, CDR2 SVGAGI (reference sequence). The CDR3 length is 15 residues. V shed 6 bases and J shed 6 bases, with 15 bases lying between them. CDR3 amino acids: CASSPPRQFNSPLHF. The CDR3, as DNA: TGTGCCAGCAGCCCACCCCGACAGTTTAATTCACCCCTCCACTTT.

This clonotype was counted between two and nine times. This chain links TRBV6-5 with TRBJ1-2; D might be TRBD1 (6 bases). The CDR3 contains 14 residues. V was clipped by 2 bases and J by 4 bases, with 11 bases between them. Germline V gene sequence: CDR1 MNHEY, CDR2 SVGAGI. The CDR3 coding sequence is TGTGCCAGCAGTTACGAGGGGGTGGGCTATGGCTACACCTTC. Encoded protein: CASSYEGVGYGYTF.

The chain links TRBV6-2 or TRBV6-3 to TRBJ2-7, with 10 bases lining up with TRBD1. In germline, CDR1 is MNHEY, CDR2 SVGEGT. This CDR3 spans 18 amino acids. After removal of 2 bases from V and 2 bases from J, the junction contained 12 bases not matched to a gene. CDR3 amino acids: CASSYGTGASLGAYEQYF. CDR3 DNA: TGTGCCAGCAGTTACGGGACAGGGGCCTCCTTAGGGGCCTACGAGCAGTACTTC.

This clonotype was picked up a small number of times. The chain uses TRBV7-3 and TRBJ2-3, with 13 bases that match TRBD2. V gave up 4 bases and J gave up 6 bases; unmatched junction bases: 10. This CDR3 spans 17 amino acids. Germline V gene lookup returns CDR1 SGHTA and CDR2 FQGTGA. The CDR3 region is CASSSKPGLAGPDTQYF. Here the CDR3 DNA reads TGTGCCAGCAGCTCCAAACCGGGACTAGCGGGACCGGATACGCAGTATTTT.

The table lists this clonotype with many counts. This chain uses TRBV5-5 with TRBJ2-7, with TRBD1 matching 7 bases. Unmatched junction bases numbered 12, after V lost 6 bases and J lost 3 bases. This CDR3 comprises 15 residues. The germline V gene has CDR1 SGHKS and CDR2 YYEKEE (reference sequence). This CDR3 is CASTLSGQSDYEQYF. Here the CDR3 DNA reads TGTGCCAGCACCCTATCGGGACAGTCAGACTACGAGCAGTACTTC.

There are many counts of this clonotype. The rearrangement links TRBV28 to TRBJ2-2, with TRBD1 as a possible D gene (6 bases). V gave up 5 bases and J gave up 6 bases, with 16 bases separating them. The CDR3 consists of 15 residues. Germline assignment: CDR1 MDHEN and CDR2 SYDVKM. The CDR3 DNA is TGTGCCAGCAGTGAACAGGGTTCAGGGTCCGGGGAGCTGTTTTTT. Protein: CASSEQGSGSGELFF. The full variable domain, rest sourced from reference TRBV28 and TRBJ2-2, is DVKVTQSSRYLVKRTGEKVFLECVQDMDHENMFWYRQDPGLGLRLIYFSYDVKMKEKGDIPEGYSVSREKKERFSLILESASTNQTSMYLCASSEQGSGSGELFFGEGSRLTVL.

The V and J genes are TRBV2 and TRBJ2-4, with 9 bases aligning to TRBD1. The CDR3 extends over 19 amino acids. From germline, CDR1 is SNHLY and CDR2 FYNNEI. Unmatched junction bases numbered 15, after V lost 4 bases and J lost 2 bases. The CDR3 region is CASSGARGVDRGTKNIQYF. DNA of the CDR3: TGTGCCAGCAGTGGAGCACGAGGGGTCGACAGGGGGACCAAAAACATTCAGTACTTC.

There are many counts of this clonotype. The chain is built from TRBV11-2 and TRBJ2-3; 9 bases line up with TRBD2. CDR1 and CDR2 from the germline V gene are SGHAT and FQNNGV. Germline trimming cut 3 bases from V and 0 bases from J; bases unmatched to any gene: 10. The length of the CDR3 is 18 residues. CDR3 sequence: CASSFGLASPLSTDTQYF. In DNA form, the CDR3 reads TGTGCCAGCAGCTTTGGACTAGCGTCCCCCCTCAGCACAGATACGCAGTATTTT.

A few counts support this clonotype. The V gene is TRBV28, the J gene TRBJ1-6; possible D gene TRBD1, 6 bases. CDR3 size: 15 residues. Deletions cut 6 bases from V and 6 bases from J, with 15 bases between. Per germline, CDR1 MDHEN and CDR2 SYDVKM. CDR3: CASSPPGDFNSPLHF. The CDR3 coding sequence is TGTGCCAGCAGCCCACCAGGGGACTTTAATTCACCCCTCCACTTT.

This clonotype was seen many times. The chain couples TRBV7-2 to TRBJ1-2; 8 bases map to TRBD1. The V gene end was trimmed by 4 bases and the J gene end by 3 bases; junction bases not matched to a gene: 13. The CDR3 runs to 17 residues. Germline values: CDR1 SGHTA, CDR2 FQGNSA. This CDR3 is CASSSGQGGMVDYGYTF. The CDR3 DNA reads TGTGCCAGCAGCTCCGGACAGGGCGGGATGGTTGACTATGGCTACACCTTC.

This clonotype has more than one count but fewer than ten. This chain connects TRBV11-2 to TRBJ2-1, with TRBD1 identical over 9 bases. Trimming at V came to 4 bases and at J to 8 bases, leaving 9 bases not matched to a gene. CDR1 is SGHAT, CDR2 FQNNGV, per germline. The CDR3 runs to 15 residues. The DNA for the CDR3 is TGTGCCAGCAGCTCCGGGACAGGGTATTCTTATGAGCAGTTCTTC. Translating it yields CASSSGTGYSYEQFF.

This clonotype has ten or more counts. The V gene is TRBV24-1, the J gene TRBJ2-3; D unresolved. Germline V gene lookup returns CDR1 KGHDR and CDR2 SFDVKD. V was shortened by 4 bases and J by 0 bases, with 4 bases between the two germline ends. The CDR3 is 13 residues long. CDR3 nucleotide sequence: TGTGCCACCAGTGACCCTAGCACAGATACGCAGTATTTT. It codes for CATSDPSTDTQYF.